Listed here are 8 T cell receptor beta chains from one sample, sequenced in a study of response to subunit inactivated influenza vaccine. TCRdb fed the RT-PCR reads into MiXCR, producing one record per CDR3 protein. The sample records some 480,000 distinct CDR3 sequences, 10% to 11% being singletons. Sample: PBMCs from blood, taken 40 to 50 days after vaccination. The receptors come from a man aged 50 to 59 who received an inactivated influenza vaccine.

At least ten counts were recorded for this clonotype. The chain carries TRBV12-3 or TRBV12-4 and TRBJ1-3, with D possibly being TRBD1 (5 bases). Between the trimmed V and J ends, which lost 4 bases and 7 bases, there was a span of 8 bases. The CDR3 contains 12 residues. The CDR3 region has the DNA TGTGCCAGCAGTTGGGGGAGCAACACCATATATTTT. Its translation is CASSWGSNTIYF.

This clonotype was counted a few times. The CDR3: CASSPNLGQAAYEQYF. For the CDR3, the DNA is TGTGCCAGCAGTCCAAACCTCGGACAGGCCGCCTACGAGCAGTACTTC. V usage is TRBV27 and J usage is TRBJ2-7, with TRBD1 matching over 7 bases. The CDR3 runs to 16 residues. Germline values: CDR1 MNHEY, CDR2 SMNVEV (reference sequence). V was pared by 5 bases and J by 2 bases, with 12 bases of the junction left unmatched.

The chain uses TRBV14 and TRBJ2-5; possible D gene TRBD2, 6 bases. V was trimmed by 2 bases and J by 4 bases, leaving 11 bases between them. The CDR3 runs 14 residues. Germline V gives CDR1 SGHDN, CDR2 FVKESK. The CDR3 here is CASSQPGGAETQYF. Written as DNA, the CDR3 is TGTGCCAGCAGCCAACCCGGGGGAGCAGAGACCCAGTACTTC.

This clonotype has more than one count but fewer than ten. The V and J genes are TRBV20-1 and TRBJ2-7; 7 positions match TRBD1. Trimming removed 4 bases from V and 4 bases from J; junction bases left unmatched: 1. The CDR3 consists of 11 residues. Germline values: CDR1 DFQATT, CDR2 SNEGSKA (reference sequence). CDR3 amino acids: CSATRGYEQYF. As DNA, the CDR3 is TGCAGTGCTACCAGGGGGTACGAGCAGTACTTC.

Only a few counts were recorded for this clonotype. The J gene is TRBJ2-2, the V gene TRBV7-2; D uncertain. The CDR3 totals 12 residues. V lost 5 bases, J lost 7 bases, and 8 bases lay in between. The V gene's germline CDR1 is SGHTA and CDR2 FQGNSA. CDR3 bases: TGTGCCAGCAGCCTACGGAACGGGGAGCTGTTTTTT. Its protein product is CASSLRNGELFF.

The chain couples TRBV7-6 to TRBJ2-2; D may be TRBD1 (6 bases). Germline V gene sequence: CDR1 SGHVS, CDR2 FNYEAQ. CDR3 length: 15 residues. The ends were cut back, 5 bases at V and 7 bases at J, with 17 bases in the middle. The CDR3 protein is CASSLITGSDGELFF. As DNA, the CDR3 is TGTGCCAGCAGCCTAATTACAGGGAGCGACGGGGAGCTGTTTTTT.

The chain is built from TRBV20-1 and TRBJ2-3, with 7 bases matching TRBD1. The CDR3 has 14 residues. J gave up 0 bases and V 5 bases, and 5 bases lay outside the gene matches. In germline, CDR1 is DFQATT, CDR2 SNEGSKA (reference sequence). CDR3 in amino acids: CSALRQGSTDTQYF. CDR3 nucleotide sequence: TGCAGTGCTCTTCGACAGGGTAGCACAGATACGCAGTATTTT.

This chain uses TRBV7-6 with TRBJ2-1, with D perhaps given as TRBD1 or TRBD2 (5 bases each). This CDR3 has 12 residues. The V and J ends lost 2 bases and 14 bases respectively, with 13 bases between them. Germline V gene sequence: CDR1 SGHVS, CDR2 FNYEAQ. CDR3 coding DNA: TGTGCCAGCAGCTTACCTCCGGGGCGGGAGTTCTTC. Translating it yields CASSLPPGREFF.